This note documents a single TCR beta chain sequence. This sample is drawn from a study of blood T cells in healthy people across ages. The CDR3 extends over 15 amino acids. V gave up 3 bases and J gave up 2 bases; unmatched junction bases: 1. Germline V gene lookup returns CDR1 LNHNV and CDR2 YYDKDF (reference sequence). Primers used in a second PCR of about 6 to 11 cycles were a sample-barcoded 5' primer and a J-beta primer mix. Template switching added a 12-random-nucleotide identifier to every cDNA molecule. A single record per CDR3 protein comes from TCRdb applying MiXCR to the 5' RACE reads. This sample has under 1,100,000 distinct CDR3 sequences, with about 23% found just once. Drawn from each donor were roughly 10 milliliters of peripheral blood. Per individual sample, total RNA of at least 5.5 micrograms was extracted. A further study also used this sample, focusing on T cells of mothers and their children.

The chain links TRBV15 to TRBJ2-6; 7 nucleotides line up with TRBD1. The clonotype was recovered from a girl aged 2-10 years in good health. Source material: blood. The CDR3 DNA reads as TGTGCCACCAGCAGGACAGGGACTGGGGCCAACGTCCTGACTTTC. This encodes CATSRTGTGANVLTF.